The 10 T cell receptor beta chains below come from one sample, sequenced in a study of blood T cell repertoires in COVID-19 (dated by TCRdb to 2018 to 2020). Receptor libraries were prepared by the immunoSEQ multiplex PCR assay. This immuneACCESS table, as held by TCRdb, lists in-frame sequences with V and J called but not all clones. Of the missing ones, under half trace to an unresolved V gene in checked studies; the others have no known cause. Across this sample there are about 140,000 clones, with 81% seen only once. Approximately 8.2% of the sample goes to the ten largest clones. Sample: peripheral blood. The origin of the receptors is a human donor in a cohort sampled during active COVID-19.

The chain joins TRBV5-1 to TRBJ2-7; D is uncertain. Germline V lookup: CDR1 SGHRS, CDR2 YFSETQ. The V end lost 0 bases, the J end lost 2 bases, and 6 bases lay between the germline ends. The CDR3 is 13 amino acids. CDR3 sequence (DNA): TGCGCCAGCAGCTTGGTTAGTACCTACGAGCAGTACTTC. It yields the protein CASSLVSTYEQYF. Based on the CDR3 plus reference TRBV5-1 and TRBJ2-7, the full variable domain is KAGVTQTPRYLIKTRGQQVTLSCSPISGHRSVSWYQQTPGQGLQFLFEYFSETQRNKGNFPGRFSGRQFSNSRSEMNVSTLELGDSALYLCASSLVSTYEQYFGPGTRLTVT.

The chain has TRBV24-1 and TRBJ2-1, with D perhaps TRBD2 (6 bases). Germline V gene sequence: CDR1 KGHDR, CDR2 SFDVKD. The CDR3 sequence is 17 residues long. Deletions cut 4 bases from V and 0 bases from J, with 15 bases between. This CDR3 is CATSERGLQGSYNEQFF. CDR3 nucleotide sequence: TGTGCCACCAGTGAGAGGGGACTCCAAGGCTCCTACAATGAGCAGTTCTTC.

The chain couples TRBV7-8 to TRBJ2-7, with TRBD2 matching 11 bases. Germline V CDR1 and CDR2: SGHVS, FQNEAQ. CDR3 length: 17 amino acids. The ends lost 5 bases at V and 2 bases at J; junction bases unmatched: 11. In DNA form, the CDR3 reads TGTGCCAGCAGCCCAGGGCGGGGTAGCGGGAGGGCCTACGAGCAGTACTTC. This gives the protein CASSPGRGSGRAYEQYF.

The CDR3 sequence: CASSLGGQGETQYF. The CDR3 nucleotides are TGTGCCAGCAGCTTGGGGGGACAGGGGGAGACCCAGTACTTC. The chain employs TRBV7-7 and TRBJ2-5; 10 nucleotides line up with TRBD1. Trimming at V came to 3 bases and at J to 5 bases, leaving 3 bases not matched to a gene. The CDR3 consists of 14 residues. Germline CDR1 and CDR2: SSHAT and FNYEAQ (reference sequence).

This clone came up once. V and J are TRBV28 and TRBJ1-1; a possible D gene is TRBD1 (5 bases). The CDR3 sequence is 15 residues long. The V end was cut by 5 bases, the J end by 0 bases, with 13 bases between. Per germline, CDR1 MDHEN and CDR2 SYDVKM. CDR3 loop: CASSLRGHLNTEAFF. CDR3 bases: TGTGCCAGCAGTCTGCGTGGACACCTGAACACTGAAGCTTTCTTT. Full variable domain (rest looked up from reference TRBV28 and TRBJ1-1): DVKVTQSSRYLVKRTGEKVFLECVQDMDHENMFWYRQDPGLGLRLIYFSYDVKMKEKGDIPEGYSVSREKKERFSLILESASTNQTSMYLCASSLRGHLNTEAFFGQGTRLTVV.

The chain links TRBV19 to TRBJ2-7; TRBD2 aligns across 9 bases. There are 15 residues in the CDR3. V lost 6 bases and J lost 2; bases outside the gene matches: 8. From germline, CDR1 is LNHDA and CDR2 SQIVND (reference sequence). CDR3 coding DNA: TGTGCCAGTAGCCAGACTAGCGGCCACGCCTACGAGCAGTACTTC. Protein: CASSQTSGHAYEQYF.

The chain links TRBV10-2 to TRBJ2-7, with unresolved D. Germline CDR1 reads WSHSY; CDR2 reads SAAADI. V lost 7 bases and J 4 bases, leaving 17 bases between the germline ends. This CDR3 region has 14 residues. The CDR3 is CASTLSNLAYEQYF. DNA for the CDR3: TGCGCCAGCACCCTGAGCAATCTCGCTTACGAGCAGTACTTC.

This clone was picked up a small number of times. J is TRBJ2-6 and V is TRBV7-8, with TRBD1 identical over 9 bases. This CDR3 contains 17 residues. Germline V gene lookup returns CDR1 SGHVS and CDR2 FQNEAQ. V was clipped by 3 bases and J by 4 bases; unmatched bases: 7. CDR3: CASSFGTGPSGANVLTF. The CDR3 nucleotides read TGTGCCAGCAGCTTCGGGACAGGGCCCTCCGGGGCCAACGTCCTGACTTTC.

This rearrangement joins TRBV4-1 to TRBJ2-7; weak D call: TRBD1 (6 bases). This CDR3 is built from 15 residues. The germline CDR1 and CDR2 sequences are MGHRA and YSYEKL. V was pared by 0 bases and J by 2 bases, with 11 bases between. The CDR3 reads CASSQDVDRPYEQYF. CDR3 coding DNA: TGCGCCAGCAGCCAAGATGTGGACAGACCCTACGAGCAGTACTTC.

This chain joins TRBV11-2 and TRBJ1-3; 8 bases agree with TRBD1. CDR1 is SGHAT, CDR2 FQNNGV, per germline. The CDR3 consists of 17 residues. With 4 bases clipped from V and 3 bases from J, the junction kept 11 bases outside the gene matches. The CDR3 coding sequence is TGTGCCAGCAGCTCCTTAGGCGGGACAGGAGGTGGAAACACCATATATTTT. It encodes CASSSLGGTGGGNTIYF.